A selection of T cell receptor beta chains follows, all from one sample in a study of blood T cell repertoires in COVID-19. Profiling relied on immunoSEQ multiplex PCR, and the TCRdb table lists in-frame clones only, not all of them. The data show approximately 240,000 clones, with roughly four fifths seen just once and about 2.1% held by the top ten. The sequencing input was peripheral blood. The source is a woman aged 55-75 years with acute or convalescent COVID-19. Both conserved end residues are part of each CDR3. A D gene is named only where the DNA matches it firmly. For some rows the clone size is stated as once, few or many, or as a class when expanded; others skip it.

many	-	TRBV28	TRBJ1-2	TGTGCCAGCAGTTCCCCCGGGACATCCCCCTATGGCTACACCTTC	CASSSPGTSPYGYTF
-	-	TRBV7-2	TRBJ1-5	TGTGCCAGCAGCTTAGGGGGGGGCGATCAGCCCCAGCATTTT	CASSLGGGDQPQHF
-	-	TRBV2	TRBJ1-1	TGTGCCAGCATCTGGGGCAGGGCTGCCAAATGGATGAACACTGAAGCTTTCTTT	CASIWGRAAKWMNTEAFF
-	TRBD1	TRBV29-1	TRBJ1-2	TGCAGCGTTGAACGACAGGGCGGCTATGGCTACACCTTC	CSVERQGGYGYTF
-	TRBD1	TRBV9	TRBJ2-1	TGTGCCAGCAGCGTAGAGGGACAGGGGAGTGGAGGTGAGCAGTTCTTC	CASSVEGQGSGGEQFF
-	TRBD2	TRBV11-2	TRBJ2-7	TGTGCCAGCAGCCCGACTAGCAGGGAACGACACCAGACCTACGAGCAGTACTTC	CASSPTSRERHQTYEQYF
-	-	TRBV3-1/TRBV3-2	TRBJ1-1	TGTGCCAGCAGCCAGGGGGGGGGTGAAGCTTTCTTT	CASSQGGGEAFF
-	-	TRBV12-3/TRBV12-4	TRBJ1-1	TGTGCCAGCAGTTTGCGGCGGGACCCCCAAGCTTTCTTT	CASSLRRDPQAFF
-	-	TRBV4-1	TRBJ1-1	TGCGCCAGCAGCCAAGAGGGCAGGAACACTGAAGCTTTCTTT	CASSQEGRNTEAFF
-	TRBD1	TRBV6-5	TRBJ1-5	TGTGCCAGCAGGCAGGACAGGGGTAGCAATCAGCCCCAGCATTTT	CASRQDRGSNQPQHF
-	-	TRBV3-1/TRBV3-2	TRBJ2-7	TGTGCCAGCAGCCAGGGGGTAGGGGGGGCCTACGAGCAGTACTTC	CASSQGVGGAYEQYF
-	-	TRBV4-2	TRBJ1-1	TGTGCCAGCAGCCAAGATATGAGGAACACTGAAGCTTTCTTT	CASSQDMRNTEAFF
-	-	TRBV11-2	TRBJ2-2	TGTGCCAGCAGCTTAGATCGGGTCGTGAACACCGGGGAGCTGTTTTTT	CASSLDRVVNTGELFF
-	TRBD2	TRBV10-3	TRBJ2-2	TGTGCCACCTTTAGACTAGCGGGGGCTAACACCGGGGAGCTGTTTTTT	CATFRLAGANTGELFF
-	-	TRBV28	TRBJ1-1	TGTGCCAGCACCGCCGGTACTGAAGCTTTCTTT	CASTAGTEAFF
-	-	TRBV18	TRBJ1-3	TGTGCCAGCTCACTTTCGACAACTGGAAACACCATATATTTT	CASSLSTTGNTIYF
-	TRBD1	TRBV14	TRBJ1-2	TGTGCCAGCAGCCTGGGACAGGCCTATGGCTACACCTTC	CASSLGQAYGYTF
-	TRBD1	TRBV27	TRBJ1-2	TGTGCCAGCAGTTCCACCCCGGACAGGCAAGGCTACACCTTC	CASSSTPDRQGYTF
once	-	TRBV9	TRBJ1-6	TGTGCCAGCAGCGCCGGACTGCTCCCGGGTACCCTCCACTTT	CASSAGLLPGTLHF
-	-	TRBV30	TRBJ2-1	TGTGCCTGGGAGGGGGGGGCCTACAATGAGCAGTTCTTC	CAWEGGAYNEQFF
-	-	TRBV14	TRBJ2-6	TGTGCCAGCAGCCCCGTGCGGGGAGCGGGCTCTGGGGCCAACGTCCTGACTTTC	CASSPVRGAGSGANVLTF
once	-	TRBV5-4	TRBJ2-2	TGTGCCAGCAGCCCCTTATCCGGGGAGCTGTTTTTT	CASSPLSGELFF
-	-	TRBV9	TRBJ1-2	TGTGCCAGCAGCGTAGGCAGGGCCGCTAACTATGGCTACACCTTC	CASSVGRAANYGYTF
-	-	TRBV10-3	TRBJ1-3	TGTGCCATCAGTGAGTCGACGGCGGGCTCTGGAAACACCATATATTTT	CAISESTAGSGNTIYF
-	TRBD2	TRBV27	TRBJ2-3	TGTGCCAGCAGACTAGCGGGGGCCGGCACAGATACGCAGTATTTT	CASRLAGAGTDTQYF
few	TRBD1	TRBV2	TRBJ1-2	TGTGCCAGCAGTGACCCGGAAACAGGGGGGGAGGACTATGGCTACACCTTC	CASSDPETGGEDYGYTF
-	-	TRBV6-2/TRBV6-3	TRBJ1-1	TGTGCCAGCAGTTATTTGGAGGGGAGCACTGAAGCTTTCTTT	CASSYLEGSTEAFF
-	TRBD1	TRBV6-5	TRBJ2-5	TGTGCCAGCAGTCTCAGGGGGAACCAAGAGACCCAGTACTTC	CASSLRGNQETQYF
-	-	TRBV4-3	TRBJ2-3	TGCGCCAGCAGCCAAGAAGGTGGACAATTTCCCACAGATACGCAGTATTTT	CASSQEGGQFPTDTQYF
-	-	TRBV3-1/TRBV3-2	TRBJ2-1	TGTGCCAGCAGCCAACGGACTCGGGCCACGAGCTCCTACAATGAGCAGTTCTTC	CASSQRTRATSSYNEQFF
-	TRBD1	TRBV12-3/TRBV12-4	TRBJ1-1	TGTGCCAGCAGCCAACGACAGGGGGCCCCAGCTTTCTTT	CASSQRQGAPAFF
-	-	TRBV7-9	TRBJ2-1	TGTGCCAGCAGCTTAGTAGCTAGTGGCAATGAGCAGTTCTTC	CASSLVASGNEQFF
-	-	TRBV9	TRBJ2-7	TGTGCCAGCAGCGTATCTCGGGAAGGATACGAGCAGTACTTC	CASSVSREGYEQYF
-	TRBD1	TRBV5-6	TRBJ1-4	TGTGCCAGCAGCGCCGACAGGGGGCCGCTGGAAAAACTGTTTTTT	CASSADRGPLEKLFF
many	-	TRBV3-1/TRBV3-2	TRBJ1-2	TGTGCCAGCAGCCCAACTTCCGGGGGCTATGGCTACACCTTC	CASSPTSGGYGYTF
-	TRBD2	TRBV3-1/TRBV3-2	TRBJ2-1	TGTGCCAGCAGCCATTCTAGCGGAACATCCTACAATGAGCAGTTCTTC	CASSHSSGTSYNEQFF
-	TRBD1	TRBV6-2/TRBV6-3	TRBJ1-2	TGTGCCAGCAGCAGGGGGCCCCCTGACTATGGCTACACCTTC	CASSRGPPDYGYTF
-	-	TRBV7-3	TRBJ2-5	TGTGCCAGCAGCTCAGGTCGCTCGGAGACCCAGTACTTC	CASSSGRSETQYF
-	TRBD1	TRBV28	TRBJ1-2	TGTGCCAGCTATCGGAAACAGGGGCGTTCCGCCTACACCTTC	CASYRKQGRSAYTF
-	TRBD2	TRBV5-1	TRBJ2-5	TGCGCCAGCAGCCTGACGGGACTAACCGTCGTTAGAGAGACCCAGTACTTC	CASSLTGLTVVRETQYF
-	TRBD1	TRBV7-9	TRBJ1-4	TGTGCCAGCAGCCCGTTACAGGGGGGTAATGAAAAACTGTTTTTT	CASSPLQGGNEKLFF
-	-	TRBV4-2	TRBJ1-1	TGTGCCAGCAGCCCCCAGGGGAGGGTGGCTGAAGCTTTCTTT	CASSPQGRVAEAFF
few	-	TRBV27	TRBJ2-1	TGTGCCAGCAGTTTATCGATCGGGGGAACCTACAATGAGCAGTTCTTC	CASSLSIGGTYNEQFF
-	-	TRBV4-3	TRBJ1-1	TGCGCCAGCAGCCAGAAGGGGGGGGACACTGAAGCTTTCTTT	CASSQKGGDTEAFF
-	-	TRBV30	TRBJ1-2	TGTGCCCGGCAAAGTAGGGGCAGGGAAAGTGGCTACACCTTC	CARQSRGRESGYTF
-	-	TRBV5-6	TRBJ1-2	TGTGCCAGCAGCTCTATGAGCTATGGCTACACCTTC	CASSSMSYGYTF
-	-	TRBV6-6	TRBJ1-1	TGTGCCAGCAGTTCCCGCGGGGGATCCACTGAAGCTTTCTTT	CASSSRGGSTEAFF
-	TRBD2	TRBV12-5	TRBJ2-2	TGTGCTAGTGGTTCACTAGCGGGGGGGCCTGGCACCGGGGAGCTGTTTTTT	CASGSLAGGPGTGELFF
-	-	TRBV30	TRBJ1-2	TGTGCCTGTACCTCCTTAAAGCGGGGCGTCTATGGCTACACCTTC	CACTSLKRGVYGYTF
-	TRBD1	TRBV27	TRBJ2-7	TGTGCCAGCAGTTCTCAGGGGGCCCAAGACTACGAGCAGTACTTC	CASSSQGAQDYEQYF
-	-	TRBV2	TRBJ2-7	TGTGCCAGCAGTCTCACAGGGTTGGTTTACGAGCAGTACTTC	CASSLTGLVYEQYF
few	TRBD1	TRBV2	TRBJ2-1	TGTGCCAGCAGGGGGGACAGGGACAATGAGCAGTTCTTC	CASRGDRDNEQFF
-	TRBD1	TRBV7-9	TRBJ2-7	TGTGCCAGCAGCTTGACGGGACAGGTCGACTACGAGCAGTACTTC	CASSLTGQVDYEQYF
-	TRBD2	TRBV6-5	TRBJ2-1	TGTGCCAGCACAACTAGCGGCTATAATGAGCAGTTCTTC	CASTTSGYNEQFF
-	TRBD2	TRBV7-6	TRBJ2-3	TGTGCCAGCAGCTTAGCGCCGACTACCGGGACTAGCGGCTTCACAGATACGCAGTATTTT	CASSLAPTTGTSGFTDTQYF
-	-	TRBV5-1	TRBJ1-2	TGCGCCAGCAGCTTGGATGGGGCCCGCTATGGCTACACCTTC	CASSLDGARYGYTF
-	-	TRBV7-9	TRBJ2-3	TGTGCCAGCAGCTTATCTTCTCCAGATACGCAGTATTTT	CASSLSSPDTQYF
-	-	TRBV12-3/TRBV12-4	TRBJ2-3	TGTGCCAGTCGTAAAATTAGCACAGATACGCAGTATTTT	CASRKISTDTQYF
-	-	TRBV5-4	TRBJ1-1	TGTGCCAGCAGCTTGTCAGGAAGGCAAACTGAAGCTTTCTTT	CASSLSGRQTEAFF
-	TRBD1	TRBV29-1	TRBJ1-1	TGCAGCGTTGAACTAGGGACAGTGAACACTGAAGCTTTCTTT	CSVELGTVNTEAFF